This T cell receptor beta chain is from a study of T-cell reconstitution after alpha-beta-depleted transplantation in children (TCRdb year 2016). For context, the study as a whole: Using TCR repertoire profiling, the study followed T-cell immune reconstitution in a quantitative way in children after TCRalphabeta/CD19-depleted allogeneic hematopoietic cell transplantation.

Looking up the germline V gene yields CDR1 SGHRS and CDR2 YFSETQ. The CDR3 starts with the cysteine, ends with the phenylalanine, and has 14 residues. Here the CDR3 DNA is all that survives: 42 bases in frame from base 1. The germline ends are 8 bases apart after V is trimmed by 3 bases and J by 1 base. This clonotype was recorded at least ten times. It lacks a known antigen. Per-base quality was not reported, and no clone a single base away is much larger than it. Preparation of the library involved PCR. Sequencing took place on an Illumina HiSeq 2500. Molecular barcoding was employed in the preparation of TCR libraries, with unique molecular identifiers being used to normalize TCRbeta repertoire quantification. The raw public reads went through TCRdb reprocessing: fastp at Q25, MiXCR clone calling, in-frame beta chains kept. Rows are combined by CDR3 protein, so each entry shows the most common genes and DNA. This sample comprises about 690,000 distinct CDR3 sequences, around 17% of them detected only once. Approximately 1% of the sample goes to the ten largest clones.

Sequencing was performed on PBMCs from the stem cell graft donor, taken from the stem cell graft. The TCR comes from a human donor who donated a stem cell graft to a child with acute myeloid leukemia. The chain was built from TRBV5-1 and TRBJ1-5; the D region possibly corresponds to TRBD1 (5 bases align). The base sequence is TGCGCCAGCAGCTCGGGGGACAGCAATCAGCCCCAGCATTTT. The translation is CASSSGDSNQPQHF.